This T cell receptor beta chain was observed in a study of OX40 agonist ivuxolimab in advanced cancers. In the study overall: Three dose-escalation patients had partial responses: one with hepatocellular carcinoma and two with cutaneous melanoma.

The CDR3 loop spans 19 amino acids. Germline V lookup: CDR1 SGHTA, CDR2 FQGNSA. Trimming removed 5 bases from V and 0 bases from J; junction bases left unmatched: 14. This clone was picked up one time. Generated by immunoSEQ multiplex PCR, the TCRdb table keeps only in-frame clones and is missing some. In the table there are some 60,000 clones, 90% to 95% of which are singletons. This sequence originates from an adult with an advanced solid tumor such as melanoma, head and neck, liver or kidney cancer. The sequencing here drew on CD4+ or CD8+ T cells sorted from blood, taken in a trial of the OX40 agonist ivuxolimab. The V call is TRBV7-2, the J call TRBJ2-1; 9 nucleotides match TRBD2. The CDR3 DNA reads TGTGCCAGCAGCCCCTTGAGCGGGAGGTATGTGGGCTCCTACAATGAGCAGTTCTTC. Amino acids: CASSPLSGRYVGSYNEQFF.